This T cell receptor beta chain was captured by sequencing in a study of OX40 agonist ivuxolimab in advanced cancers. Overall study: Mean age around 60 years, range roughly 23 to 79; 82.7% male. Study-wide results and caveats: Among the lowest levels of clonal expansion were found in partial responders at 0.1-3.0 mg/kg.

About this clone itself: Its specificity is not known.

Drawing of blood for sampling happened at baseline, at cycle 4 day 1, and at cycle 7 day 1. Trimming removed 3 bases at V and 13 bases at J, with 21 bases between. The CDR3 totals 14 residues. The V gene's germline CDR1 is SGHAT and CDR2 FQNNGV. Profiled with immunoSEQ multiplex PCR; TCRdb holds only in-frame clones, not every one. The sample comprises approximately 50,000 clones, just under 80% of which are singletons, and 2.4% rests with the top ten. The chain carries TRBV11-2 and TRBJ2-5; a weak D match, TRBD1 (6 bases). The sequencing here drew on CD4+ or CD8+ T cells sorted from blood, taken in a trial of the OX40 agonist ivuxolimab. The sequence came from an adult with an advanced solid tumor such as melanoma, head and neck, liver or kidney cancer. The CDR3 DNA follows: TGTGCCAGCAGCTTGGACCACCTGACAGGTGGGATGTACTTC. Translated: CASSLDHLTGGMYF.